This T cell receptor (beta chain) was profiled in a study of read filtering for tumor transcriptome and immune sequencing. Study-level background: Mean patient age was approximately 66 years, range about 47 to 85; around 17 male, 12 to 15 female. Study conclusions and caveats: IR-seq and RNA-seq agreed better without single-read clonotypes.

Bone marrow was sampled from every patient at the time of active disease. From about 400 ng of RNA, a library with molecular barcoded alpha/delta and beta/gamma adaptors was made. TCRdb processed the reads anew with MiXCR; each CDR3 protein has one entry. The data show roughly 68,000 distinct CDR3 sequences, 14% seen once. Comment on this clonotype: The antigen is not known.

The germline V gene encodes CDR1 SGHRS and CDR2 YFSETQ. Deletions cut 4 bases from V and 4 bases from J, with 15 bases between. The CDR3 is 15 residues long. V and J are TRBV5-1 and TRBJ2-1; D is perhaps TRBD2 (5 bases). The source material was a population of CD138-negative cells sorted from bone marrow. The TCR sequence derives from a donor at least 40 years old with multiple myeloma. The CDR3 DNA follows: TGCGCCAGCAGCCAGGACCGAGGCGGGTACAATGAGCAGTTCTTC. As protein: CASSQDRGGYNEQFF.